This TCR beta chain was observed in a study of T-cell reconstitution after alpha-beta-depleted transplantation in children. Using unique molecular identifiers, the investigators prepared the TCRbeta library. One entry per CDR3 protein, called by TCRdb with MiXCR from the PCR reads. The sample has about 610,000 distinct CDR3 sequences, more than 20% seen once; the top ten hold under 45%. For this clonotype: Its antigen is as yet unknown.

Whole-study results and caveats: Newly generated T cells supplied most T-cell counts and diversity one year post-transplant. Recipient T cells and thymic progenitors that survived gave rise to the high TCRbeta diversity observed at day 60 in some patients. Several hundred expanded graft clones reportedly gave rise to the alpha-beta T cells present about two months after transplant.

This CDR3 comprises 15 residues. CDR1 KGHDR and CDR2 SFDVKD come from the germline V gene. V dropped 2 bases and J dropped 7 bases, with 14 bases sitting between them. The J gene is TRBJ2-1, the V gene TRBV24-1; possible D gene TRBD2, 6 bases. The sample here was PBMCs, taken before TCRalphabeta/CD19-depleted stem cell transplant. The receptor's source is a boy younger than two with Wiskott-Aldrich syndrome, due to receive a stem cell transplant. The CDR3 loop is CATSDWGVARNEQFF. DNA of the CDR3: TGTGCCACCAGTGATTGGGGGGTAGCGCGGAATGAGCAGTTCTTC.